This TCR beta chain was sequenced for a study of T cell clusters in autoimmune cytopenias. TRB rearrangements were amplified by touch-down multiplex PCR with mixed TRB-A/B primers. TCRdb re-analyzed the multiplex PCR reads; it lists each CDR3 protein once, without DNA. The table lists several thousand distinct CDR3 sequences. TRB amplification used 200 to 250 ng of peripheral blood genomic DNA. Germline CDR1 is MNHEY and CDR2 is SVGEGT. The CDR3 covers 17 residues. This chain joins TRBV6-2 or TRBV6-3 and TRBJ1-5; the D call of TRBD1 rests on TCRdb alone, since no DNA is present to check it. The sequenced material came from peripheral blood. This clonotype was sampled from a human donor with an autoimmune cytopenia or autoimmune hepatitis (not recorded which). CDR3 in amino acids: CASSYEAGQYSNQPQHF.